The rows below give T cell receptor beta chains drawn from one sample of a study of cytomegalovirus exposure and HLA in healthy donors. Sequencing was performed with immunoSEQ multiplex PCR; in TCRdb, only in-frame clones are kept and a portion is missing. Among approximately 190,000 clones listed, about 83% were seen once. The sequencing input was PBMCs. Source of these receptors: a middle-aged man in good health and CMV-seropositive. CDR3s include the opening cysteine and the closing phenylalanine or tryptophan. D genes are given only for firm matches. Expanded clones are given a class, and other clones once, few, many or no size at all.

cdr3_length clone_size j_call v_call d_call cdr3_aa cdr3_nt
14 - TRBJ2-5 TRBV10-1 - CASSESAGRETQYF TGCGCCAGCAGTGAGTCGGCAGGGCGAGAGACCCAGTACTTC
15 - TRBJ2-7 TRBV5-6 TRBD1 CASSYPPGQIYEQYF TGTGCCAGCAGTTATCCCCCGGGACAGATCTACGAGCAGTACTTC
12 once TRBJ2-7 TRBV28 - CASSPPGFEQYF TGTGCCAGCAGCCCTCCCGGTTTCGAGCAGTACTTC
15 once TRBJ2-5 TRBV7-9 TRBD2 CASSAAGTKQETQYF TGTGCCAGCAGCGCGGCCGGGACTAAGCAGGAGACCCAGTACTTC
16 - TRBJ1-2 TRBV6-6 TRBD1 CASSREGGQGFRGYTF TGTGCCAGCAGCCGAGAAGGGGGACAGGGGTTTAGAGGCTACACCTTC
14 - TRBJ2-7 TRBV28 TRBD1 CASRGTGFSYEQYF TGTGCCAGCAGGGGGACAGGATTCTCCTACGAGCAGTACTTC
16 - TRBJ1-3 TRBV5-1 TRBD1 CASSPDATGAGNTIYF TGCGCCAGCAGCCCAGACGCGACAGGGGCCGGAAACACCATATATTTT
13 - TRBJ2-4 TRBV4-3 - CASSQGGKNIQYF TGCGCCAGCAGCCAAGGAGGGAAAAACATTCAGTACTTC
16 - TRBJ1-1 TRBV7-2 TRBD1 CASSSAPGTVNTEAFF TGTGCCAGCAGCTCCGCCCCTGGGACAGTAAACACTGAAGCTTTCTTT
15 - TRBJ2-7 TRBV5-1 - CASSQGRTMNYEQYF TGCGCCAGCAGCCAGGGGCGAACTATGAACTACGAGCAGTACTTC
13 - TRBJ1-4 TRBV7-2 TRBD1 CASSGTGEEKLFF TGTGCCAGCAGCGGGACAGGGGAGGAAAAACTGTTTTTT
13 - TRBJ2-7 TRBV5-4 - CASSLGLQYEQYF TGTGCCAGCAGCTTGGGACTGCAATACGAGCAGTACTTC
15 - TRBJ1-1 TRBV5-6 - CASSLAGHKNTEAFF TGTGCCAGCAGCTTGGCGGGACACAAGAACACTGAAGCTTTCTTT
18 - TRBJ2-3 TRBV5-6 - CASSPKGTGQASTDTQYF TGTGCCAGCAGCCCTAAGGGGACTGGACAGGCCTCCACAGATACGCAGTATTTT
14 - TRBJ2-5 TRBV19 - CASSKGSYQETQYF TGTGCCAGTAGTAAGGGGTCTTACCAAGAGACCCAGTACTTC
18 - TRBJ2-1 TRBV27 - CASSPPVVGSSSYNEQFF TGTGCCAGCAGTCCACCCGTTGTCGGTAGCAGCTCCTACAATGAGCAGTTCTTC
14 - TRBJ2-7 TRBV6-1 TRBD1 CASSVQGASNEQYF TGTGCCAGCAGTGTCCAGGGGGCATCGAACGAGCAGTACTTC
13 - TRBJ1-1 TRBV4-1 - CASSQLGLLEAFF TGCGCCAGCAGCCAACTGGGGCTCCTCGAAGCTTTCTTT
15 - TRBJ1-3 TRBV2 TRBD1 CASGRQGLSGNTIYF TGTGCCAGCGGCCGACAGGGTTTATCTGGAAACACCATATATTTT
16 - TRBJ2-1 TRBV11-2 - CASSLDLAVNYNEQFF TGTGCCAGCAGCTTAGATTTAGCGGTAAATTACAATGAGCAGTTCTTC
14 - TRBJ2-7 TRBV6-1 - CASGGTADSYEQYF TGTGCCAGCGGCGGGACGGCAGACTCCTACGAGCAGTACTTC
12 - TRBJ1-4 TRBV14 - CASSQAGFKLFF TGTGCCAGCAGCCAAGCAGGGTTTAAACTGTTTTTT
15 - TRBJ2-1 TRBV9 TRBD2 CASSVVSRTGGEQFF TGTGCCAGCAGCGTTGTGTCTAGGACGGGGGGTGAGCAGTTCTTC
14 few TRBJ1-2 TRBV6-1 - CASSTLQATYGYTF TGTGCCAGCAGTACCCTTCAGGCCACCTATGGCTACACCTTC
15 - TRBJ2-1 TRBV7-9 TRBD1 CASTLRDRGGDEQFF TGTGCCAGCACCCTAAGGGACAGGGGTGGCGATGAGCAGTTCTTC
16 - TRBJ1-6 TRBV6-1 - CASSESASSYNSPLHF TGTGCCAGCAGTGAGTCAGCGAGCTCCTATAATTCACCCCTCCACTTT
14 - TRBJ2-3 TRBV10-2 - CASSVPGSADTQYF TGCGCCAGCAGTGTCCCCGGGAGTGCAGATACGCAGTATTTT
13 - TRBJ2-7 TRBV5-4 - CASSQWRGYEQYF TGTGCCAGCAGCCAATGGAGGGGATACGAGCAGTACTTC
18 - TRBJ2-1 TRBV7-9 TRBD2 CASSSRLAGVATGNEQFF TGTGCCAGCAGCTCCCGACTAGCGGGAGTTGCTACGGGCAATGAGCAGTTCTTC
13 - TRBJ1-1 TRBV11-2 - CASSGTGFTEAFF TGTGCCAGCAGCGGCACAGGGTTCACTGAAGCTTTCTTT
14 - TRBJ1-2 TRBV6-1 - CASSDLRGNYGYTF TGTGCCAGCAGTGATTTAAGGGGTAACTATGGCTACACCTTC
15 - TRBJ2-7 TRBV5-1 - CASSPEGRGTYEQYF TGCGCCAGCAGCCCTGAGGGGCGGGGAACCTACGAGCAGTACTTC
12 - TRBJ1-2 TRBV11-2 - CASSRDRRLFTF TGTGCCAGCAGCCGAGACAGGAGACTTTTCACCTTC
14 - TRBJ2-7 TRBV30 - CAWSFRTGNYEQYF TGTGCCTGGAGTTTCCGAACAGGGAACTACGAGCAGTACTTC
13 - TRBJ1-2 TRBV6-5 - CASRTTANYGYTF TGTGCCAGCCGGACGACAGCTAACTATGGCTACACCTTC
14 - TRBJ2-7 TRBV6-5 - CASSYGGRVGEQYF TGTGCCAGCAGTTACGGGGGCCGCGTCGGCGAGCAGTACTTC
13 - TRBJ2-2 TRBV9 - CASSPRGTGELFF TGTGCCAGCAGCCCTCGGGGGACCGGGGAGCTGTTTTTT
14 - TRBJ1-5 TRBV27 TRBD1 CARPGQGWGQPQHF TGTGCCAGACCGGGACAGGGATGGGGTCAGCCCCAGCATTTT
14 few TRBJ2-7 TRBV9 - CASSAGSFKYEQYF TGTGCCAGCAGCGCCGGGAGTTTCAAATACGAGCAGTACTTC
17 - TRBJ1-4 TRBV10-1 TRBD1 CASSSGTGPSTNEKLFF TGCGCCAGCAGTTCCGGGACAGGGCCTTCAACTAATGAAAAACTGTTTTTT
14 - TRBJ1-1 TRBV5-6 - CASSLVGQYTEAFF TGTGCCAGCAGCTTGGTAGGACAATACACTGAAGCTTTCTTT
13 - TRBJ1-2 TRBV7-2 TRBD1 CASSQGQGRGYTF TGTGCCAGCAGCCAGGGACAGGGGAGAGGCTACACCTTC
13 - TRBJ1-2 TRBV7-2 - CASRLIRDGGYTF TGTGCCAGCAGATTAATCAGGGATGGAGGCTACACCTTC
17 - TRBJ1-5 TRBV27 - CASRSQALYDSNQPQHF TGTGCCAGCCGGTCCCAGGCGCTTTACGATAGCAATCAGCCCCAGCATTTT
15 once TRBJ1-3 TRBV6-1 - CASRLGSSSGNTIYF TGTGCCAGCAGACTCGGTAGTAGCTCTGGAAACACCATATATTTT
12 - TRBJ2-1 TRBV6-1 - CASSASYNEQFF TGTGCCAGCAGTGCTAGTTACAATGAGCAGTTCTTC
15 - TRBJ2-7 TRBV5-1 TRBD2 CASSSLAGEFYEQYF TGCGCCAGCAGCTCACTAGCGGGAGAGTTCTACGAGCAGTACTTC
15 - TRBJ2-7 TRBV7-5 - CVRSSVQGTGYEQYF TGTGTCAGAAGCTCCGTTCAGGGGACAGGCTACGAGCAGTACTTC
16 few TRBJ2-1 TRBV7-9 TRBD2 CASSVLAGTPYNEQFF TGTGCCAGCAGCGTCCTAGCGGGAACTCCTTACAATGAGCAGTTCTTC